The present TCR beta chain was sequenced within a study of shared clonotypes between healthy human individuals. About the research overall: Researchers drew samples from a couple of women and a few men aged 18 to 49. General observations from the study: The represented genetic and exposure-history diversity was limited by the small number of donors.

Comments on this clone: Its antigen is unidentified.

Here immunoSEQ multiplex PCR was the method, and the copy in TCRdb shows in-frame clones only, minus some. The table lists about 590,000 clones, over 95% of them singletons. V dropped 3 bases and J dropped 4; count of bases not matched to a gene: 11. The CDR3 covers 16 residues. The germline CDR1 and CDR2 sequences are SQVTM and ANQGSEA. CD45RO-negative CD8 cells positively selected for CCR7 made up the naive population, which excluded terminally differentiated effector memory CD45RA+ cells. Each of the donors was a healthy adult who was HIV-negative and had not had a recent acute infection or vaccination.

The chain joins TRBV29-1 to TRBJ2-3; 9 bases align to TRBD2. This TCR came from a woman aged 25 to 39 in good health. Sequenced sample: naive CD8+ T cells sorted from blood. The CDR3 DNA sequence: TGCAGCGTTGACATAGCGGGAGCGGGCTGGGCAGATACGCAGTATTTT. It specifies CSVDIAGAGWADTQYF.